This T cell receptor beta chain is from a study of CD4+ T cells in melanoma. Broader study findings: CD8+ T cell, macrophage and B cell function reportedly correlated with neoantigen-specific CD4+ T cells. Diverse differentiation states were reported for melanoma neoantigen-specific CD4+ T cells.

This clone was seen a single time. Its matching antigen is unknown. The germline gives CDR1 SGHDT, CDR2 YYEEEE. The CDR3 sequence is 17 residues long. V lost 0 bases and J lost 3; bases outside the gene matches: 10. Generated by immunoSEQ multiplex PCR, the TCRdb table keeps only in-frame clones and is missing some. The sample records some 12,000 clones, approximately 65% being singletons. The chain carries TRBV5-6 and TRBJ2-5; TRBD2 aligns across 8 bases. The TCR comes from a human donor with melanoma. Specimen: cells from a culture (not recorded whether cultured in vitro). Here the CDR3 reads CASSLGLTGTREETQYF. DNA for the CDR3: TGTGCCAGCAGCTTGGGACTAACCGGGACTAGAGAAGAGACCCAGTACTTC.